The clone carrying this TCR beta chain has ten or more counts. Antigen unknown. TCR beta CDR3 regions were amplified from RNA transcripts. The first-round RT-PCR employed HTBI primers together with the Qiagen OneStep RT-PCR kit. A multiplex PCR was then performed as the second round. MiXCR was run by TCRdb on the multiplex PCR reads, yielding one entry per CDR3 protein. The sample comprises a few hundred thousand distinct CDR3 sequences, 39% of which are singletons, and over 3.5% rests with the top ten. These data are taken from a study of Graves' ophthalmopathy and Graves' hyperthyroidism. Trimming left V 6 bases short and J 7 bases short, with 18 bases between. In germline, CDR1 is MNHEY, CDR2 SVGAGI. The CDR3 runs to 14 residues. General study results and limits: Ophthalmopathy progression was predicted with 70.59% sensitivity and 72.22% specificity. Most thyroid clonotypes with frequency above 0.001 were detected in blood too.

V is TRBV6-5 and J is TRBJ1-2; the D gene is possibly TRBD1 (6 bases). Source material: peripheral blood or thyroid tissue (not recorded which). The receptor was isolated from an adult man with Graves' hyperthyroidism. For the CDR3, the DNA is TGTGCCAGCAGAGGAGTGGGGGGCTTAGTTGGCTACACCTTC. Protein: CASRGVGGLVGYTF.